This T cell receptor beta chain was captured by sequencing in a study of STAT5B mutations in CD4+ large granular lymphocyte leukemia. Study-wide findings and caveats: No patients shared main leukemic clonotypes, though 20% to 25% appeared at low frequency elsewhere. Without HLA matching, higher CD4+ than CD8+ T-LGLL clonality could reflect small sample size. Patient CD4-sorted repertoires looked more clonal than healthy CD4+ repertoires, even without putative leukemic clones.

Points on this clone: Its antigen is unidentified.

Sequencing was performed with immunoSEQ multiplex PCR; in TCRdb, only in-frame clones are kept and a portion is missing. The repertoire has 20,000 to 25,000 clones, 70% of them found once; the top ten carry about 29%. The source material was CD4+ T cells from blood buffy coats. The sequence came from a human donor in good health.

Written as DNA, the CDR3 is TGTGCCAGCAGTTCCGGGACAGCCGCAACTAATGAAAAACTGTTTTTT. This gives the protein CASSSGTAATNEKLFF. The chain employs TRBV6-5 and TRBJ1-4; 7 nucleotides match TRBD1. Germline V CDR1 and CDR2: MNHEY, SVGAGI. This CDR3 has 16 amino acids. V was pared by 4 bases and J by 0 bases, with 5 bases of the junction left unmatched.